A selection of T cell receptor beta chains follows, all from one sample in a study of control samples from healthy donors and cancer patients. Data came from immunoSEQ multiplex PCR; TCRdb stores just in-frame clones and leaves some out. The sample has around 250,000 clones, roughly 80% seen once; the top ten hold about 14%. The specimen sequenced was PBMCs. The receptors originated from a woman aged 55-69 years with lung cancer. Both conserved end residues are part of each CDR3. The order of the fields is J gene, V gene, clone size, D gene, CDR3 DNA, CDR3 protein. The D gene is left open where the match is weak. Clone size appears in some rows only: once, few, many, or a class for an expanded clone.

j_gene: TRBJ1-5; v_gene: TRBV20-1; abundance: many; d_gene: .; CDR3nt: TGCAGTGCTAGTTCCGCCGCAGGGGTAAATCAGCCCCAGCATTTT; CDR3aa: CSASSAAGVNQPQHF
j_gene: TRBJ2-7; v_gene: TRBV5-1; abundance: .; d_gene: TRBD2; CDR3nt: TGCGCCAGCAGGAGTGCGGGAGGGGCCTACGAGCAGTACTTC; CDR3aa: CASRSAGGAYEQYF
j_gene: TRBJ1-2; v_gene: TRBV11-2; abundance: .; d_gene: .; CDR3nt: TGTGCCAGCAGCTTAGACAGGCCATATGGCTACACCTTC; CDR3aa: CASSLDRPYGYTF
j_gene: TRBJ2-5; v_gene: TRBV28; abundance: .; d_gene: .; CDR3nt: TGTGCCAGCAGTTTTTTTGGTGGGCCGCAGGGGACCCAGTACTTC; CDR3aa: CASSFFGGPQGTQYF
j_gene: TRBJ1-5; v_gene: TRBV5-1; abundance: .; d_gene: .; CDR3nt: TGCGCCAGCAGCCGCTCTGGGGGCAATCAGCCCCAGCATTTT; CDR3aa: CASSRSGGNQPQHF
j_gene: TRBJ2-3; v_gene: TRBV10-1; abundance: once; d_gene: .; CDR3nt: TGCGCCAGCAGTTCCGGGGGAGGCACAGATACGCAGTATTTT; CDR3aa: CASSSGGGTDTQYF
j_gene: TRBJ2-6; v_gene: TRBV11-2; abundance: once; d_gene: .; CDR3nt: TGTGCCAGCAGCTTGTCTGGCTCCGGGGCCAACGTCCTGACTTTC; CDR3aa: CASSLSGSGANVLTF
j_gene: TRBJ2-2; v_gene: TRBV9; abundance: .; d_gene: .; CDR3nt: TGTGCCAGCAGCACAGGGAGACCCTACACCGGGGAGCTGTTTTTT; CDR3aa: CASSTGRPYTGELFF
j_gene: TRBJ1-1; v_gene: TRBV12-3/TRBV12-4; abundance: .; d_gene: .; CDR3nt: TGTGCCAGCAGTTTACAGGGGAACACTGAAGCTTTCTTT; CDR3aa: CASSLQGNTEAFF
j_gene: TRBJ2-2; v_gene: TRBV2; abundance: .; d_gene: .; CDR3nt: TGTGCCAGCAGTCCAGAGGGCCTACCACACACCGGGGAGCTGTTTTTT; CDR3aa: CASSPEGLPHTGELFF
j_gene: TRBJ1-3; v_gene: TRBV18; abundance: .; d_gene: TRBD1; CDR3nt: TGTGCCAGCTCCCCCCAAAGATCGGGGACAGGATCTGGAAACACCATATATTTT; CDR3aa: CASSPQRSGTGSGNTIYF
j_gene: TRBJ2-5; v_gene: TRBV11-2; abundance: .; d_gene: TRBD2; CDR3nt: TGTGCCAGCAGCATACGGGGACTAGCGGGAATAGAGACCCAGTACTTC; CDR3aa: CASSIRGLAGIETQYF
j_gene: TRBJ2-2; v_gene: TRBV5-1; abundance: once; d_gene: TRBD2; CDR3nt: TGCGCCAGCAGCTTGCAGACACTCGGGGGGGTACTCCCGAACACCGGGGAGCTGTTTTTT; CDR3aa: CASSLQTLGGVLPNTGELFF
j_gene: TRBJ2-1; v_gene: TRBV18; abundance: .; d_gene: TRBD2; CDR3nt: TGTGCCAGCTCAGCCCTAGCGGGGGATTCCTACAATGAGCAGTTCTTC; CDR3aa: CASSALAGDSYNEQFF
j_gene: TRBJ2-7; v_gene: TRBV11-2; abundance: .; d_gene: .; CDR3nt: TGTGCCAGCAGCTTGGGGGCCGGGACCTCCCCGATCGAGCAGTACTTC; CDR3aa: CASSLGAGTSPIEQYF
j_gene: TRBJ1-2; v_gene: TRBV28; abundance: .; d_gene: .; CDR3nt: TGTGCCAGCAGTTTATGGACAGCCTATGGCTACACCTTC; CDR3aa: CASSLWTAYGYTF
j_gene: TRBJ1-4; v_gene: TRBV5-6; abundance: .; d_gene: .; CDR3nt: TGTGCCAGCAGCTCAGTGGATAGGCTTAATGAAAAACTGTTTTTT; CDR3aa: CASSSVDRLNEKLFF
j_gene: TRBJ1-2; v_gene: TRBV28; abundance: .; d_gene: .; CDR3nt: TGTGCCAGCAGACGAACAGGTCCACGGGGTTATGGCTACACCTTC; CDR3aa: CASRRTGPRGYGYTF
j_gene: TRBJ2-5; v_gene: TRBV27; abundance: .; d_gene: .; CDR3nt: TGTGCCAGCAGTTACTGGGACGGCTACCAAGAGACCCAGTACTTC; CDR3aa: CASSYWDGYQETQYF
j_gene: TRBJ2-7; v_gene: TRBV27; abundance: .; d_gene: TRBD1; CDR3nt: TGTGCCAGCAGTTTAACAGGGGGTGGGTACGAGCAGTACTTC; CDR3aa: CASSLTGGGYEQYF
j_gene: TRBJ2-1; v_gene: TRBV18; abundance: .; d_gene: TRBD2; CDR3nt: TGTGCCAGCTCACCGGGAAGCGCGGGAGTCTCCAATGAGCAGTTCTTC; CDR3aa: CASSPGSAGVSNEQFF
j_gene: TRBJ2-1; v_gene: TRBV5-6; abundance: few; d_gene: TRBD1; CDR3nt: TGTGCCAGCAGCTTGAGGACAGGGAGTTACTACAATGAGCAGTTCTTC; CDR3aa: CASSLRTGSYYNEQFF
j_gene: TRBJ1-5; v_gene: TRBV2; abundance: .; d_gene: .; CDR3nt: TGTGCCAGCAGTGAGATCAGGGTAAATCAGCCCCAGCATTTT; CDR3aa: CASSEIRVNQPQHF
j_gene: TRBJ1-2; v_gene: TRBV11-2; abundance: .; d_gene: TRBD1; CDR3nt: TGTGCCAGCAGCATGATGACAGGGGGCCGCGATGGCTACACCTTC; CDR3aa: CASSMMTGGRDGYTF
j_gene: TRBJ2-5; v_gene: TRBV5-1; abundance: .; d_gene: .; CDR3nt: TGCGCCAGCAGCCCGGGGCGGGGACTTCAAGAGACCCAGTACTTC; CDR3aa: CASSPGRGLQETQYF
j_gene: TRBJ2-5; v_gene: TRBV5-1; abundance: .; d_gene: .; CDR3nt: TGCGCCAGCGGGGGGGAGACCCAGTACTTC; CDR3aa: CASGGETQYF
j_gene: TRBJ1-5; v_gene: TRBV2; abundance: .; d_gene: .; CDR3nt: TGTGCCAGCAGTAGGCAGGGAAATCAGCCCCAGCATTTT; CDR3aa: CASSRQGNQPQHF
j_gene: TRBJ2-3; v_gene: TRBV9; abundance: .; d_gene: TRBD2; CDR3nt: TGTGCCAGCAGCGTAGCTAGCGGGGGGGCGGCAGATACGCAGTATTTT; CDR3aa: CASSVASGGAADTQYF
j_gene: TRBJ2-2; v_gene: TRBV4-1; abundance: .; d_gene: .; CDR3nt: TGCGCCAGCAGCCGACGCGCAGACTACACCGGGGAGCTGTTTTTT; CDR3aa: CASSRRADYTGELFF
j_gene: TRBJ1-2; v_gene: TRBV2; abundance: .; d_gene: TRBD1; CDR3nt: TGTGCCAGCAGTACACAGGGGGATAATGGCTACACCTTC; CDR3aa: CASSTQGDNGYTF
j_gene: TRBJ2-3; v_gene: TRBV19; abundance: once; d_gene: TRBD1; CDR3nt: TGTGCCAGTAGTAGACAGGGGGGATTGGAAGATACGCAGTATTTT; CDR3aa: CASSRQGGLEDTQYF
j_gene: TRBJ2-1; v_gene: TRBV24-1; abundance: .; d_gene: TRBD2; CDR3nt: TGTGCCACTTCCGGGACTAGCGGGGGGGCCGGGGATGAGCAGTTCTTC; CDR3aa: CATSGTSGGAGDEQFF
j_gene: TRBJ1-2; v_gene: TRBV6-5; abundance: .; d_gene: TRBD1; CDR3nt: TGTGCCAGCAGGGGGGACAGGGCCCTCGTCTATGGCTACACCTTC; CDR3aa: CASRGDRALVYGYTF
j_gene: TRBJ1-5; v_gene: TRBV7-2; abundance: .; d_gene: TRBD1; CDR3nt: TGTGCCAGCAGCCCGCAAACGGGACAGGGTACTCAGCCCCAGCATTTT; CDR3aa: CASSPQTGQGTQPQHF
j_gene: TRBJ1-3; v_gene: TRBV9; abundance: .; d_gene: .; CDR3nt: TGTGCCAGCAGCGGGGGGACCCTCGTAGGAAACACCATATATTTT; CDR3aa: CASSGGTLVGNTIYF
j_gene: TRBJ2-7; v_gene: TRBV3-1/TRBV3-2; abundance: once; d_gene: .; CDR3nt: TGTGCCAGCAGCCAGGGTACTCGAGGAGAGCAGTACTTC; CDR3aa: CASSQGTRGEQYF
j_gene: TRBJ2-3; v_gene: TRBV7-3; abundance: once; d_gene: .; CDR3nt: TGTGCCAGCAGCTTAATGGGACTTTCCACAGATACGCAGTATTTT; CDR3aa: CASSLMGLSTDTQYF
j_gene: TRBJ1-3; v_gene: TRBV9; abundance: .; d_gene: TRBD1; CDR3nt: TGTGCCAGCAGCGTTCGGGACAGGGATACTGGAAACACCATATATTTT; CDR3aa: CASSVRDRDTGNTIYF
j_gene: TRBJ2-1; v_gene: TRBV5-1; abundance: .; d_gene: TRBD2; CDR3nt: TGCGCCAGCAGCACCCCGCGGGGCGGGAGCACCTACAATGAGCAGTTCTTC; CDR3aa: CASSTPRGGSTYNEQFF
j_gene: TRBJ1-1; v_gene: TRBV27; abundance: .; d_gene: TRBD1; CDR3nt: TGTGCCAGCAGTTCCGGACCGGGACAGCCGAACACTGAAGCTTTCTTT; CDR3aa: CASSSGPGQPNTEAFF
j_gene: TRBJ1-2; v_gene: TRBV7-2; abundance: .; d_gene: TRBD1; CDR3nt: TGTGCCAGCAGCTTAGATTCGAGGGGGGGACAGGGGTCCACCTTC; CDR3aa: CASSLDSRGGQGSTF
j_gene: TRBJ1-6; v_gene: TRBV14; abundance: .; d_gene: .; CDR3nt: TGTGCCAGCAGCCGGCAGATCGGTTCACCCCTCCACTTT; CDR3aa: CASSRQIGSPLHF